Reported below is one T cell receptor (beta chain). Per the authors' pipeline: Nucleated cell counts were estimated from reference gene primer amplification. Sequenced by immunoSEQ multiplex PCR; TCRdb stores in-frame clones only, minus some. The V and J calls and clone size were taken over from that table, and D and trimming were inferred from the DNA. The sample includes approximately 200,000 clones, 88% of them seen just once. This specimen comes from a study of blood T cell repertoires in COVID-19. Across the whole study: There were acute and convalescent COVID-19 samples, and they came from the United States, Italy and Spain. PBMCs, B-cell-depleted T cells, or T cells were the source of the cDNA or gDNA that made up the material.

V was clipped by 1 base and J by 0 bases; unmatched bases: 4. The V gene's germline CDR1 is SGHVS and CDR2 FNYEAQ. This CDR3 region has 16 residues. Sequencing input: peripheral blood. The receptor's source is a man in his sixties or seventies with acute or convalescent COVID-19. This chain joins TRBV7-6 and TRBJ2-3, with 7 positions matching TRBD2. The CDR3 protein is CASSLVSGRSTDTQYF. CDR3 DNA sequence: TGTGCCAGCAGCTTAGTTAGCGGGCGGAGCACAGATACGCAGTATTTT.